Below are 5 T cell receptor beta chains sequenced from a single sample in a study of blood T cell repertoires in COVID-19. Measured with immunoSEQ multiplex PCR; TCRdb has only the in-frame clones, and not every one. This table has a few hundred thousand clones, roughly 86% appearing once. Sequencing input: peripheral blood. The source of these receptors is an elderly man with acute or convalescent COVID-19.

The V call is TRBV19, the J call TRBJ1-5; no reliable D call. Germline assignment: CDR1 LNHDA and CDR2 SQIVND (reference sequence). The CDR3 contains 13 residues. Trimming shortened V by 1 base and J by 3 bases, and 4 bases separated the two germline ends. The CDR3 sequence: CASSIANNQPQHF. The CDR3 DNA reads as TGTGCCAGTAGTATAGCTAACAATCAGCCCCAGCATTTT.

This clone showed up just a few times. The chain links TRBV7-8 to TRBJ1-2; TRBD1 matches 9 bases. The germline V gene has CDR1 SGHVS and CDR2 FQNEAQ. With V trimmed by 1 base and J by 6 bases, 3 bases remained unmatched. The CDR3 loop spans 14 amino acids. For the CDR3, the DNA is TGTGCCAGCAGCTTAGGGACAGGGGTTGATGGCTACACCTTC. This encodes CASSLGTGVDGYTF.

CDR3 loop: CASSKAGLAGHTDTQYF. CDR3 nucleotide sequence: TGTGCCAGTAGTAAGGCGGGACTAGCGGGACACACAGATACGCAGTATTTT. The chain combines TRBV19 with TRBJ2-3; 13 bases map to TRBD2. Germline lookup yields CDR1 LNHDA and CDR2 SQIVND (reference sequence). V lost 4 bases, J lost 2 bases, and 6 bases stayed unmatched. The CDR3 totals 17 residues.

The V call is TRBV28, the J call TRBJ1-5; 9 bases fit TRBD1. Germline V lookup: CDR1 MDHEN, CDR2 SYDVKM. CDR3 length: 16 residues. J lost 1 base, V lost 5 bases, and 6 bases had no gene match. CDR3 sequence reads: CASSQTGGWSNQPQHF. The CDR3 coding sequence is TGTGCCAGCAGTCAAACAGGGGGCTGGAGCAATCAGCCCCAGCATTTT.

CDR3 loop: CASSQEFSGTANTGELFF. For the CDR3, the DNA is TGTGCCAGCAGCCAGGAATTCTCCGGGACAGCAAACACCGGGGAGCTGTTTTTT. The rearrangement uses TRBV3-1 (or the pseudogene TRBV3-2) and TRBJ2-2; 7 bases match TRBD1. The germline V gene has CDR1 LGHDT and CDR2 YNNKEL (reference sequence). CDR3 length: 18 residues. V was pared by 3 bases and J by 2 bases, with 12 bases of the junction left unmatched.